These 17 T cell receptor beta chains share one sample of origin, sequenced in a study of blood T cell repertoires in COVID-19. Sequenced by immunoSEQ multiplex PCR; TCRdb stores in-frame clones only, minus some. This table holds roughly 430,000 clones, about 88% found once. Sequenced material: PBMCs or T cells enriched from blood (not recorded which). These receptors were obtained from a woman between 18 and 30 years old who had been exposed to COVID-19.

This chain uses TRBV9 with TRBJ1-1; 9 nucleotides align to TRBD1. This CDR3 has 16 residues. Germline V gene lookup returns CDR1 SGDLS and CDR2 YYNGEE. V was pared by 0 bases and J by 0 bases, with 3 bases of the junction left unmatched. This CDR3 reads CASSVGQGVMNTEAFF. The DNA for the CDR3 is TGTGCCAGCAGCGTAGGACAGGGGGTTATGAACACTGAAGCTTTCTTT.

This clone was counted a single time. The V gene is TRBV4-1, the J gene TRBJ1-4; 8 bases are a match to TRBD1. This CDR3 comprises 15 residues. Trimming removed 4 bases from V and 4 bases from J; junction bases left unmatched: 5. Germline-derived CDR1 and CDR2 are MGHRA and YSYEKL. CDR3 DNA: TGCGCCAGCAGCCTAGGACAGGGATATAATGAAAAACTGTTTTTT. Translation: CASSLGQGYNEKLFF.

The chain carries TRBV6-5 and TRBJ2-7, with 7 bases fitting TRBD2. The germline V gene encodes CDR1 MNHEY and CDR2 SVGAGI. The CDR3 sequence is 15 residues long. V shed 6 bases and J 2 bases; nucleotides not matched to a gene: 10. The CDR3 DNA is TGTGCCAGCAGAGAGGATAGCGGGCCAACCTACGAGCAGTACTTC. Its protein is CASREDSGPTYEQYF.

The gene calls are TRBV5-6 and TRBJ2-7, with TRBD2 matching over 9 bases. V dropped 0 bases and J dropped 2; count of bases not matched to a gene: 6. The CDR3 covers 16 residues. Germline values: CDR1 SGHDT, CDR2 YYEEEE. DNA of the CDR3: TGTGCCAGCAGCTTGGGTGTTAGCGGGGGCCCCTACGAGCAGTACTTC. Protein product: CASSLGVSGGPYEQYF.

The J gene is TRBJ1-3, the V gene TRBV6-5, with D unclear. Trimming took 9 bases from V and 0 from J, leaving 3 bases between them. This CDR3 is built from 11 residues. The germline gives CDR1 MNHEY, CDR2 SVGAGI. The CDR3, as DNA: TGTGCCAGTAACTCTGGAAACACCATATATTTT. Protein product: CASNSGNTIYF.

This clone has just one count. V and J are TRBV7-6 and TRBJ1-5, with a possible D match to TRBD1 (6 bases). Trimming pared 1 base from V and 3 bases from J, leaving 10 bases between. The CDR3 is made up of 15 amino acids. Germline CDR1 SGHVS, CDR2 FNYEAQ. The CDR3 reads CASSLVTGTNQPQHF. CDR3 coding DNA: TGTGCCAGCAGCTTAGTAACAGGGACCAATCAGCCCCAGCATTTT.

Remarks on this clone: Distinct nucleotide sequences in the sample also encode this CDR3. The chain uses TRBV28 and TRBJ1-5; D perhaps matches TRBD1 (6 bases). The CDR3 spans 13 residues. Between the trimmed V and J ends, which lost 6 bases and 4 bases, there was a span of 10 bases. CDR1 and CDR2 (germline): MDHEN, SYDVKM. The CDR3 reads CASRLTGNQPQHF. The CDR3 coding sequence is TGTGCCAGCAGGCTTACAGGGAATCAGCCCCAGCATTTT. The full variable domain, in which reference TRBV28 and TRBJ1-5 provide the parts outside the CDR3, is DVKVTQSSRYLVKRTGEKVFLECVQDMDHENMFWYRQDPGLGLRLIYFSYDVKMKEKGDIPEGYSVSREKKERFSLILESASTNQTSMYLCASRLTGNQPQHFGDGTRLSIL.

In its sample, this clone was seen a few times. V gene TRBV7-8 combines with J gene TRBJ1-2; possibly TRBD1 for D (6 bases). The germline V and J ends were trimmed by 5 bases and 1 base, with 14 bases remaining between them. The CDR3 totals 15 residues. Germline-derived CDR1 and CDR2 are SGHVS and FQNEAQ. CDR3 DNA: TGTGCCAGCAGCCCAGACAGGACAAATAACTATGGCTACACCTTC. This codes for CASSPDRTNNYGYTF.

This chain links TRBV5-4 with TRBJ2-7; 11 nucleotides align to TRBD1. The CDR3 has 18 amino acids. Trimming at V came to 4 bases and at J to 6 bases, leaving 18 bases not matched to a gene. Germline V gene lookup returns CDR1 SGHNT and CDR2 YYREEE (reference sequence). The CDR3 region is CASSPKTGQGAWGGEQYF. The CDR3 coding sequence is TGTGCCAGCAGCCCAAAAACTGGACAGGGGGCGTGGGGGGGCGAGCAGTACTTC. The variable domain in full, with the rest retrieved from reference TRBV5-4 and TRBJ2-7, is ETGVTQSPTHLIKTRGQQVTLRCSSQSGHNTVSWYQQALGQGPQFIFQYYREEENGRGNFPPRFSGLQFPNYSSELNVNALELDDSALYLCASSPKTGQGAWGGEQYFGPGTRLTVT.

V is TRBV4-1 and J is TRBJ1-5; TRBD1 might be the D (5 bases). CDR1 is MGHRA and CDR2 is YSYEKL in the germline V gene. The CDR3 has 17 amino acids. V lost 2 bases and J lost 3, with 17 bases in between. This CDR3 reads CASSQKGQGTINQPQHF. The CDR3 DNA follows: TGCGCCAGCAGCCAAAAGGGGCAGGGCACCATCAATCAGCCCCAGCATTTT.

The chain uses TRBV1 and TRBJ2-2; the D call of TRBD2 is as the table states it, not checked on the DNA. TRBV1 is termed a pseudogene. The CDR3 covers 17 residues. CDR3 region: CTSSQDWEETNTGELFF. For the CDR3, the DNA is TGCACCAGCAGCCAAGATTGGGAGGAGACCAACACCGGGGAGCTGTTTTTT.

The chain couples TRBV4-3 to TRBJ1-5; D perhaps matches TRBD1 (5 bases). This CDR3 has 16 residues. Trimming removed 0 bases from V and 3 bases from J, with 12 bases in between. Germline assignment: CDR1 LGHNA and CDR2 YSLEER. CDR3 amino acids: CASSQDQGVVNQPQHF. The CDR3 nucleotides are TGCGCCAGCAGCCAAGATCAGGGTGTCGTCAATCAGCCCCAGCATTTT.

This clone has just one count. This chain joins TRBV19 and TRBJ2-3; D is ambiguous. This CDR3 region has 14 residues. The V gene's germline CDR1 is LNHDA and CDR2 SQIVND (reference sequence). Trimming took off 2 bases at V and 6 bases at J, with 12 bases between the two ends. The CDR3, as DNA: TGTGCCAGTAGTATAAGACTGGATGGGGATACGCAGTATTTT. It codes for CASSIRLDGDTQYF. Looking up the rest from reference TRBV19 and TRBJ2-3 gives the full variable domain: DGGITQSPKYLFRKEGQNVTLSCEQNLNHDAMYWYRQDPGQGLRLIYYSQIVNDFQKGDIAEGYSVSREKKESFPLTVTSAQKNPTAFYLCASSIRLDGDTQYFGPGTRLTVL.

V and J are TRBV5-5 and TRBJ2-1, with 9 bases matching TRBD2. The germline CDR1 and CDR2 sequences are SGHKS and YYEKEE (reference sequence). CDR3 size: 14 residues. With V trimmed by 2 bases and J by 9 bases, 6 bases remained unmatched. CDR3 nucleotide sequence: TGTGCCAGCAGCTTTAGCGGGAGTAAGGTTGAGCAGTTCTTC. Protein product: CASSFSGSKVEQFF.

The chain carries TRBV5-1 and TRBJ2-4, with TRBD2 identical over 7 bases. V shed 0 bases, J shed 3 bases, and the junction held 6 bases outside the gene matches. The germline V gene has CDR1 SGHRS and CDR2 YFSETQ. This CDR3 contains 16 residues. The CDR3 DNA follows: TGCGCCAGCAGCTTGGACGGGGAGGGAGGCAAAAACATTCAGTACTTC. Its protein is CASSLDGEGGKNIQYF.

The genes are TRBV5-6 and TRBJ2-3; 7 nucleotides line up with TRBD1. The trim removed 4 bases at V and 4 bases at J, leaving 6 bases unmatched. This CDR3 is built from 14 residues. Germline CDR1 reads SGHDT; CDR2 reads YYEEEE. CDR3 sequence: CASSIGTAADTQYF. In nucleotides, the CDR3 is TGTGCCAGCAGCATCGGGACAGCGGCAGATACGCAGTATTTT.

The chain combines TRBV6-5 with TRBJ1-1; no clear D. This CDR3 has 15 residues. V lost 2 bases to trimming and J lost 7 bases, with 17 bases between them. Germline V gives CDR1 MNHEY, CDR2 SVGAGI. The CDR3 DNA reads as TGTGCCAGCAGTTACCCCTCAAAAGGTCTAGGTGAAGCTTTCTTT. Amino acid sequence: CASSYPSKGLGEAFF.